These T cell receptor beta chains were read from a single sample in a study of CXCR3-negative and CXCR3-positive naive CD8 T cells. For each CDR3 protein, TCRdb gives one entry from its re-call of the 5' RACE reads, without DNA. The table lists some 150,000 distinct CDR3 sequences, with around 0.28% in the top ten. The sample taken for sequencing was naive CXCR3+ CD8+ T cells from blood. These receptors came from a human donor in good health. Some clones in this sample may be carry-over from other donors' samples. Each CDR3 is given with its conserved first and last residue. Each record gives: CDR3 protein, J gene, V gene.

CDR3 protein: CAGGQGAGNEQFF; J gene: TRBJ2-1; V gene: TRBV11-3
CDR3 protein: CASSLSSFDEQFF; J gene: TRBJ2-1; V gene: TRBV28
CDR3 protein: CASSLSPGARSEAFF; J gene: TRBJ1-1; V gene: TRBV12-3/TRBV12-4
CDR3 protein: CASSYSSAWIENTIYF; J gene: TRBJ1-3; V gene: TRBV6-6
CDR3 protein: CASSREVSYEQYF; J gene: TRBJ2-7; V gene: TRBV7-9
CDR3 protein: CATREPGVSNQPQHF; J gene: TRBJ1-5; V gene: TRBV15
CDR3 protein: CASSYLRDISYEQYF; J gene: TRBJ2-7; V gene: TRBV6-6
CDR3 protein: CASSSRQEVLNEQFF; J gene: TRBJ2-1; V gene: TRBV5-1
CDR3 protein: CASSGGGAEETQYF; J gene: TRBJ2-5; V gene: TRBV7-9
CDR3 protein: CASSHEYNYGYTF; J gene: TRBJ1-2; V gene: TRBV7-9
CDR3 protein: CASSSDDTSYEQYF; J gene: TRBJ2-7; V gene: TRBV28
CDR3 protein: CASSFARAGMFSPLHF; J gene: TRBJ1-6; V gene: TRBV7-9
CDR3 protein: CASSDGGQGLGEQFF; J gene: TRBJ2-1; V gene: TRBV7-6
CDR3 protein: CSVDPSGGDTDTQYF; J gene: TRBJ2-3; V gene: TRBV29-1
CDR3 protein: CASSSPGTGASQFF; J gene: TRBJ2-1; V gene: TRBV28
CDR3 protein: CASSQDRAGVTDTQYF; J gene: TRBJ2-3; V gene: TRBV4-3
CDR3 protein: CASSSRGGTQETQYF; J gene: TRBJ2-5; V gene: TRBV7-8
CDR3 protein: CASSQGTVTGELFF; J gene: TRBJ2-2; V gene: TRBV14
CDR3 protein: CASSPYLDRVQYF; J gene: TRBJ2-3; V gene: TRBV28
CDR3 protein: CSASRASGGLSYEQYF; J gene: TRBJ2-7; V gene: TRBV20-1
CDR3 protein: CASRRRSNEKLFF; J gene: TRBJ1-4; V gene: TRBV21-1
CDR3 protein: CSVPYDTGELFF; J gene: TRBJ2-2; V gene: TRBV29-1
CDR3 protein: CSAMGGGETQYF; J gene: TRBJ2-5; V gene: TRBV20-1
CDR3 protein: CASSRVTSGSDEQFF; J gene: TRBJ2-1; V gene: TRBV7-9
CDR3 protein: CASSQVDNQETQYF; J gene: TRBJ2-5; V gene: TRBV4-1
CDR3 protein: CASSSPTDTQYF; J gene: TRBJ2-3; V gene: TRBV12-3/TRBV12-4
CDR3 protein: CSAAGGSSSYNEQFF; J gene: TRBJ2-1; V gene: TRBV29-1
CDR3 protein: CASSFRILPIAGGSTDTQYF; J gene: TRBJ2-3; V gene: TRBV7-8
CDR3 protein: CASSLPGSYEQYF; J gene: TRBJ2-7; V gene: TRBV7-9
CDR3 protein: CASTHIINSYEQYF; J gene: TRBJ2-7; V gene: TRBV5-6
CDR3 protein: CASSLTTGQPLYGELFF; J gene: TRBJ2-2; V gene: TRBV27
CDR3 protein: CASSPDRVGEKLFF; J gene: TRBJ1-4; V gene: TRBV6-6
CDR3 protein: CASILTTSGATDTQYF; J gene: TRBJ2-3; V gene: TRBV28
CDR3 protein: CASSLEAPLREQYF; J gene: TRBJ2-7; V gene: TRBV7-6
CDR3 protein: CASSELALASTDTQYF; J gene: TRBJ2-3; V gene: TRBV6-1
CDR3 protein: CASSDRGTEAFF; J gene: TRBJ1-1; V gene: TRBV25-1
CDR3 protein: CASSGASSGVGPQHF; J gene: TRBJ1-5; V gene: TRBV28
CDR3 protein: CASSVDGTGELFF; J gene: TRBJ2-2; V gene: TRBV11-2
CDR3 protein: CASNGEAGNEQFF; J gene: TRBJ2-1; V gene: TRBV7-8
CDR3 protein: CASSSPTSQTQYF; J gene: TRBJ2-5; V gene: TRBV27
CDR3 protein: CASTRDSDSYEQYF; J gene: TRBJ2-7; V gene: TRBV5-1
CDR3 protein: CASSQESTAQETQYF; J gene: TRBJ2-5; V gene: TRBV4-3
CDR3 protein: CASSPAPGGETQYF; J gene: TRBJ2-5; V gene: TRBV28